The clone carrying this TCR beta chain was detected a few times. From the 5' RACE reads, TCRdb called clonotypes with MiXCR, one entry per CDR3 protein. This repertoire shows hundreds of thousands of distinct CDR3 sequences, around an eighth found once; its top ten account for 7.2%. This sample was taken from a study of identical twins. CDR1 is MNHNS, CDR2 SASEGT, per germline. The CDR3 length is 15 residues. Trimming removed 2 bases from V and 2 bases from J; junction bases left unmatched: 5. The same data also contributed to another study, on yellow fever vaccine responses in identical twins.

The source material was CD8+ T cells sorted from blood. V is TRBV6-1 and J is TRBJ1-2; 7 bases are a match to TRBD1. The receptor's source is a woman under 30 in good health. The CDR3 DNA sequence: TGTGCCAGCAGTGAACTGGGAGGGGGCAACTATGGCTACACCTTC. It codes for CASSELGGGNYGYTF.